Listed below are T cell receptor beta chains from one sample, sequenced in a study of cytomegalovirus exposure and HLA in healthy donors. Libraries were prepared by immunoSEQ multiplex PCR; TCRdb keeps only in-frame clonotypes and omits some of them. The table records 60,000 or so clones, approximately 80% of them present only once. The sample taken for sequencing was PBMCs. All receptors come from a man in his forties in good health and CMV-seronegative. CDR3s include the opening cysteine and the closing phenylalanine or tryptophan. The D gene is left open where the match is weak. Some rows mark clone size as missing; the rest say once, few, many or name a class of expanded clone.

clone_size	v_call	d_call	cdr3_length	j_call	cdr3_aa	cdr3_nt
.	TRBV11-3	TRBD1	12	TRBJ2-7	CASSTGQGYRYF	TGTGCCAGCAGCACGGGACAGGGTTATCGGTACTTC
.	TRBV29-1	.	17	TRBJ1-1	CSVEEFLKQGSDTEAFF	TGCAGCGTTGAAGAATTTTTGAAACAGGGTAGTGACACTGAAGCTTTCTTT
once	TRBV7-2	.	13	TRBJ1-5	CASSLEGGQPQHF	TGTGCCAGCAGCTTAGAAGGAGGTCAGCCCCAGCATTTT
once	TRBV6-5	TRBD1	13	TRBJ1-2	CASRRGQLDGYTF	TGTGCCAGCAGAAGGGGACAGTTGGATGGCTACACCTTC
.	TRBV5-1	TRBD1	17	TRBJ1-3	CASSLDWGQGTGNTIYF	TGCGCCAGCAGCTTGGACTGGGGACAGGGGACGGGAAACACCATATATTTT
few	TRBV21-1	.	17	TRBJ1-3	CASSMPGAPNSGNTIYF	TGTGCCAGCAGCATGCCAGGGGCCCCCAATTCTGGAAACACCATATATTTT
.	TRBV7-6	.	18	TRBJ2-3	CASSYLPLTQFSTDTQYF	TGTGCCAGCAGCTACCTACCTCTGACTCAATTTAGCACAGATACGCAGTATTTT
.	TRBV5-1	.	12	TRBJ2-5	CASSLPKETQYF	TGCGCCAGCAGCTTGCCTAAGGAGACCCAGTACTTC
few	TRBV6-1	.	15	TRBJ1-3	CASSPGLISGNTIYF	TGTGCCAGCAGTCCTGGACTGATCTCTGGAAACACCATATATTTT
.	TRBV2	.	12	TRBJ1-3	CASGTEGNTIYF	TGTGCCAGCGGAACAGAAGGAAACACCATATATTTT
.	TRBV4-1	TRBD1	16	TRBJ1-6	CASSQAGQGLNSPLHF	TGCGCCAGCAGCCAAGCTGGACAGGGTTTAAATTCACCCCTCCACTTT
.	TRBV5-1	TRBD1	17	TRBJ2-1	CASSFQGQGSNYNEQFF	TGCGCCAGCAGCTTCCAGGGACAGGGGTCGAACTACAATGAGCAGTTCTTC
.	TRBV7-2	.	11	TRBJ2-7	CASSLYEEQYF	TGTGCCAGCAGCTTATATGAGGAGCAGTACTTC
.	TRBV19	.	13	TRBJ1-1	CASSVIITGEAFF	TGTGCCAGTAGTGTCATTATCACAGGGGAAGCTTTCTTT